This T cell receptor beta chain was profiled in a study of beta chain features in type 1 diabetes. Sorting gave populations that all exceeded 95% purity. The sequenced template was cDNA made from the entire isolated RNA. Sequencing used immunoSEQ multiplex PCR; TCRdb keeps in-frame clones, though not all of them. The sample has over 500,000 clones, around 16% seen once. With V trimmed by 4 bases and J by 0 bases, 5 bases remained unmatched. The CDR3 sequence is 17 residues long. Germline V gene data show CDR1 as ENHRY and CDR2 as SYGVKD. This chain uses TRBV10-3 with TRBJ2-6; 8 nucleotides match TRBD1. Sequenced input: naive CD4+ T cells from blood. This receptor was obtained from a man aged 18-30 years in good health. This CDR3 reads CAISAGTGVSGANVLTF. The DNA for the CDR3 is TGTGCCATCAGTGCTGGGACAGGCGTCTCTGGGGCCAACGTCCTGACTTTC.